Following are 16 T cell receptor beta chains from one sample sequenced in a study of T-cell reconstitution after alpha-beta-depleted transplantation in children. TCRbeta library construction was performed incorporating unique molecular identifiers. TCRdb redid the calling of the PCR reads with MiXCR, one entry per CDR3 protein. Of over 550,000 distinct CDR3 sequences in the sample, more than 9% were seen once. The sequences come from PBMCs from the stem cell graft donor, collected from the stem cell graft. The receptors here all came from a human donor who donated a stem cell graft to a child with acute myeloid leukemia.

This clonotype was observed a few times. The chain is built from TRBV27 and TRBJ2-5; 8 positions agree with TRBD1. Germline lookup yields CDR1 MNHEY and CDR2 SMNVEV (reference sequence). The CDR3 runs to 13 residues. Trimming took 5 bases from V and 5 from J; bases not matched to a gene: 4. The CDR3 sequence: CASSRTGMETQYF. CDR3 DNA: TGTGCCAGCAGTCGGACAGGGATGGAGACCCAGTACTTC.

A few counts support this clonotype. The CDR3 region has the DNA TGTGCCAGCAGCTTGGGTCGTGGCTGGTACGGGTCGGATCAGCCCCAGCATTTT. Its translation is CASSLGRGWYGSDQPQHF. The rearrangement joins TRBV5-6 to TRBJ1-5; D gene uncertain. The CDR3 contains 18 residues. The ends were cut back, 0 bases at V and 5 bases at J, with 21 bases in the middle. Germline V gives CDR1 SGHDT, CDR2 YYEEEE. The complete variable domain, with remaining parts taken from reference TRBV5-6 and TRBJ1-5, reads DAGVTQSPTHLIKTRGQQVTLRCSPKSGHDTVSWYQQALGQGPQFIFQYYEEEERQRGNFPDRFSGHQFPNYSSELNVNALLLGDSALYLCASSLGRGWYGSDQPQHFGDGTRLSIL.

This clonotype was seen a handful of times. The rearrangement links TRBV28 to TRBJ1-2; 8 nucleotides line up with TRBD1. The CDR3 has 18 residues. With V trimmed by 2 bases and J by 3 bases, 14 bases remained unmatched. Looked up from germline, CDR1 is MDHEN and CDR2 is SYDVKM. In DNA, the CDR3 is TGTGCCAGCAGTTTAGGCGGACAGGGAATCTATAATCACTATGGCTACACCTTC. The encoded protein is CASSLGGQGIYNHYGYTF.

In this sample, this clonotype turned up many times. This rearrangement joins TRBV27 to TRBJ1-5; no reliable D call. The CDR3 sequence is 14 residues long. CDR1 is MNHEY and CDR2 is SMNVEV in the germline V gene (reference sequence). V was trimmed by 5 bases and J by 3 bases, leaving 11 bases between them. The CDR3 bases are TGTGCCAGCAGTCCCGCTACCATCAATCAGCCCCAGCATTTT. It is translated as CASSPATINQPQHF.

Remarks on this clonotype: One base away lies a much larger clone, so this may be a sequencing read error. The CDR3 does not end in the conserved phenylalanine or tryptophan, so this is likely a read error. The chain couples TRBV9 to TRBJ1-1; D gene uncertain. V lost 3 bases to trimming and J lost 6 bases, with 9 bases between them. The germline V gene encodes CDR1 SGDLS and CDR2 YYNGEE. The CDR3 has 12 amino acids. CDR3: CASSDLGPEAFS. In DNA form, the CDR3 reads TGTGCCAGCAGCGACCTAGGTCCTGAAGCTTTCTCT.

This clonotype was counted a few times. This rearrangement joins TRBV10-3 to TRBJ1-5; a possible D gene is TRBD1 (5 bases). The CDR3 runs 15 residues. Germline CDR1 and CDR2: ENHRY and SYGVKD. Between the trimmed V and J ends, which lost 4 bases and 4 bases, there was a span of 14 bases. CDR3 coding DNA: TGTGCCATCAGTGTTGGGGGGGACGGGAATCAGCCCCAGCATTTT. Protein product: CAISVGGDGNQPQHF.

J is TRBJ1-1 and V is TRBV29-1; 7 bases agree with TRBD1. The CDR3 sequence is 11 residues long. CDR1 is SQVTM, CDR2 ANQGSEA, per germline. The V and J ends lost 7 bases and 11 bases, in that order; junction bases with no gene match: 10. DNA for the CDR3: TGCAGCGCTTACAGGGGCCATGCTGCTTTCTTT. Protein product: CSAYRGHAAFF.

This clonotype has a count of ten or more. The rearrangement links TRBV28 to TRBJ2-2; D is perhaps TRBD1 (6 bases). The CDR3 consists of 15 residues. V was cut by 1 base and J by 4 bases, with 10 bases left in between. Germline values: CDR1 MDHEN, CDR2 SYDVKM. CDR3 bases: TGTGCCAGCAGTTTATTGGGGGCAGGCACCGGGGAGCTGTTTTTT. It encodes CASSLLGAGTGELFF. Together with reference TRBV28 and TRBJ2-2, the CDR3 gives the full variable domain: DVKVTQSSRYLVKRTGEKVFLECVQDMDHENMFWYRQDPGLGLRLIYFSYDVKMKEKGDIPEGYSVSREKKERFSLILESASTNQTSMYLCASSLLGAGTGELFFGEGSRLTVL.

This clonotype has a count of ten or more. This chain connects TRBV24-1 to TRBJ2-5, with D hard to call. V lost 4 bases to trimming and J lost 5 bases, with 7 bases between them. Germline assignment: CDR1 KGHDR and CDR2 SFDVKD. This CDR3 contains 12 residues. The CDR3 DNA reads TGTGCCACCAGTGAGGTAGGGGAGACCCAGTACTTC. This gives the protein CATSEVGETQYF.

The chain links TRBV28 to TRBJ2-5; D gene ambiguous. V lost 2 bases and J 1 base, leaving 11 bases between the germline ends. The germline V gene encodes CDR1 MDHEN and CDR2 SYDVKM. This CDR3 is built from 15 residues. CDR3 region: CASSLGPSSQETQYF. In DNA, the CDR3 is TGTGCCAGCAGTTTAGGTCCGTCCTCCCAAGAGACCCAGTACTTC.

The J gene is TRBJ2-5, the V gene TRBV2; D perhaps matches TRBD2 (6 bases). Trimming took 1 base from V and 4 from J, leaving 16 bases between them. Germline CDR1 reads SNHLY; CDR2 reads FYNNEI. CDR3 size: 16 residues. CDR3 protein: CASSEGGLPVGETQYF. The CDR3, as DNA: TGTGCCAGCAGTGAAGGAGGACTACCTGTGGGAGAGACCCAGTACTTC.

This clonotype was counted between two and nine times. This chain joins TRBV7-9 and TRBJ2-2, with 7 bases fitting TRBD2. CDR3 length: 14 amino acids. Trimming removed 6 bases from V and 3 bases from J; junction bases left unmatched: 4. Germline V gives CDR1 SEHNR, CDR2 FQNEAQ (reference sequence). CDR3 nucleotides: TGTGCCAGCAGGTCCAGCGGGGACACCGGGGAGCTGTTTTTT. Residues: CASRSSGDTGELFF.

Ten or more counts support this clonotype. CDR3 nucleotide sequence: TGTGCCATCAGTGACAATCCACAAGAGACCCAGTACTTC. Its translation: CAISDNPQETQYF. The chain is built from TRBV10-3 and TRBJ2-5; D call uncertain. V dropped 3 bases and J dropped 2 bases, with 7 bases sitting between them. CDR1 is ENHRY and CDR2 is SYGVKD in the germline V gene. This CDR3 spans 13 amino acids.

The gene calls are TRBV29-1 and TRBJ2-1; 8 positions agree with TRBD2. After removal of 3 bases from V and 7 bases from J, the junction contained 5 bases not matched to a gene. CDR3 size: 13 residues. Germline loops: CDR1 SQVTM, CDR2 ANQGSEA. The CDR3 loop is CSVEGRGGNEQFF. The CDR3 coding sequence is TGCAGCGTTGAGGGTCGGGGGGGGAATGAGCAGTTCTTC.

CDR3 in DNA: TGTGCCATCAGTTTACTAGCGGGAGGGTTGGCACCCCGTGACAATGAGCAGTTCTTC. Protein sequence: CAISLLAGGLAPRDNEQFF. This chain links TRBV10-3 with TRBJ2-1; 13 nucleotides line up with TRBD2. CDR1 is ENHRY and CDR2 is SYGVKD in the germline V gene. J was trimmed by 5 bases and V by 5 bases; bases with no gene match: 15. This CDR3 contains 19 residues.

This clonotype occurred many times. The DNA for the CDR3 is TGCAGTGCTAGCCCAGCGGGAGGAATAGATACGCAGTATTTT. Protein: CSASPAGGIDTQYF. This sequence joins TRBV20-1 and TRBJ2-3; 9 nucleotides agree with TRBD2. From germline, CDR1 is DFQATT and CDR2 SNEGSKA (reference sequence). The CDR3 covers 14 residues. After removal of 3 bases from V and 5 bases from J, the junction contained 6 bases not matched to a gene.